A selection of T cell receptor beta chains follows, all from one sample in a study of T cell responses to AZD1222 COVID-19 vaccine. Clones were read by immunoSEQ multiplex PCR, and TCRdb kept only the in-frame ones, dropping some. The data show fewer than 180,000 clones, with roughly 90% seen just once and 2.5% to 3.5% held by the top ten. Material: peripheral blood, obtained 28 days after the second AZD1222 dose. The source is an adult who received the AZD1222 COVID-19 vaccine. CDR3s include the opening cysteine and the closing phenylalanine or tryptophan. Each record gives: D gene, V gene, clone size, J gene, CDR3 protein, CDR3 DNA. D genes are given only for firm matches. Expanded clones get a size class; other rows say once, few or many, or leave the size out.

>NA|TRBV23-1|NA|TRBJ1-3
CASSPLAEPSGNTIYF
TGCGCCAGCAGCCCACTCGCGGAGCCCTCTGGAAACACCATATATTTT
>NA|TRBV28|NA|TRBJ1-2
CASSPEGVYGYTF
TGTGCCAGCAGCCCGGAAGGGGTCTATGGCTACACCTTC
>NA|TRBV11-2|once|TRBJ2-2
CASSWDPVTGELFF
TGTGCCAGCAGCTGGGACCCAGTTACCGGGGAGCTGTTTTTT
>NA|TRBV10-2|NA|TRBJ1-5
CASSSGARQPQHF
TGCGCCAGCAGCTCGGGAGCGCGACAGCCCCAGCATTTT
>TRBD2|TRBV6-5|once|TRBJ2-7
CASNRLAGSSYEQYF
TGTGCCAGCAATAGACTAGCGGGGAGCTCCTACGAGCAGTACTTC
>TRBD1|TRBV28|NA|TRBJ2-7
CASRRGQGAYEQYF
TGTGCCAGCAGAAGGGGACAGGGGGCTTACGAGCAGTACTTC
>TRBD2|TRBV7-6|NA|TRBJ2-1
CASSIAGALVNEQFF
TGTGCCAGCAGCATAGCGGGAGCTCTCGTCAATGAGCAGTTCTTC
>NA|TRBV30|once|TRBJ1-6
CAWTRSSYNSPLHF
TGTGCCTGGACCAGGAGCTCCTATAATTCACCCCTCCACTTT
>TRBD2|TRBV6-4|NA|TRBJ2-1
CASSDGLTSGRRVYNEQFF
TGTGCCAGCAGTGACGGGCTGACTAGCGGGAGGAGGGTGTACAATGAGCAGTTCTTC
>TRBD1|TRBV5-1|NA|TRBJ1-1
CASSQDRGRQAFF
TGCGCCAGCAGTCAGGACAGGGGGCGGCAGGCTTTCTTT
>NA|TRBV30|NA|TRBJ1-2
CAWSVRRGDYGYTF
TGTGCCTGGAGTGTGAGGAGGGGGGACTATGGCTACACCTTC
>TRBD1|TRBV30|NA|TRBJ1-2
CAWSPGQGLSYGYTF
TGTGCCTGGAGCCCCGGACAGGGTTTAAGTTATGGCTACACCTTC
>NA|TRBV19|NA|TRBJ2-5
CASSQQGPETQYF
TGTGCCAGTAGTCAACAGGGACCCGAGACCCAGTACTTC
>TRBD1|TRBV9|NA|TRBJ2-7
CASSVGTASWQYF
TGTGCCAGCAGCGTCGGGACAGCTAGTTGGCAGTACTTC
>NA|TRBV15|NA|TRBJ1-5
CATSRLTGPSQPQHF
TGTGCCACCAGCCGCCTGACCGGACCTAGTCAGCCCCAGCATTTT
>TRBD1|TRBV29-1|NA|TRBJ1-2
CSVGQQSYGYTF
TGCAGCGTGGGACAGCAGAGCTATGGCTACACCTTC
>NA|TRBV14|few|TRBJ2-3
CASSQGGDTQYF
TGTGCCAGCAGCCAAGGGGGAGATACGCAGTATTTT
>NA|TRBV12-3/TRBV12-4|NA|TRBJ1-5
CASSDQGNQPQHF
TGTGCCAGCAGTGACCAGGGAAATCAGCCCCAGCATTTT
>TRBD2|TRBV5-4|NA|TRBJ2-7
CASSLSGEEGNEQYF
TGTGCCAGCAGCTTGAGCGGGGAGGAAGGGAACGAGCAGTACTTC
>NA|TRBV3-1/TRBV3-2|NA|TRBJ2-1
CASSHQDFPGSNEQFF
TGTGCCAGCAGCCATCAGGACTTCCCAGGGTCCAATGAGCAGTTCTTC
>TRBD1|TRBV9|NA|TRBJ2-1
CASSVEQGVPYNEQFF
TGTGCCAGCAGCGTAGAACAGGGGGTCCCCTACAATGAGCAGTTCTTC
>NA|TRBV6-5|NA|TRBJ2-7
CASSRTDDYEQYF
TGTGCCAGCAGTAGGACAGATGATTACGAGCAGTACTTC
>NA|TRBV11-2|NA|TRBJ2-1
CASSSRPGTEQFF
TGTGCCAGCAGCTCCCGGCCCGGGACTGAGCAGTTCTTC
>NA|TRBV24-1|NA|TRBJ2-1
CATSPGQGAFYNEQFF
TGTGCCACCAGTCCAGGTCAGGGAGCGTTTTACAATGAGCAGTTCTTC
>NA|TRBV28|NA|TRBJ1-5
CASSPQIYSNQPQHF
TGTGCCAGCAGTCCTCAGATTTATAGCAATCAGCCCCAGCATTTT
>TRBD1|TRBV7-2|NA|TRBJ1-5
CASSPDRALQPQHF
TGTGCCAGCAGCCCCGACAGGGCTCTTCAGCCCCAGCATTTT
>TRBD2|TRBV7-3|NA|TRBJ2-3
CASSFSGDGGDTQYF
TGTGCCAGCAGCTTTAGCGGGGATGGGGGAGATACGCAGTATTTT
>NA|TRBV5-1|NA|TRBJ1-1
CASSLTGTRTEAFF
TGCGCCAGCAGCTTGACAGGGACTAGGACTGAAGCTTTCTTT
>NA|TRBV2|NA|TRBJ1-4
CASGDSTVNEKLFF
TGTGCCAGCGGTGACAGTACCGTTAATGAAAAACTGTTTTTT
>TRBD1|TRBV11-2|NA|TRBJ2-1
CASRRLPGQVYNEQFF
TGTGCCAGCAGAAGATTACCAGGACAGGTATACAATGAGCAGTTCTTC
>TRBD1|TRBV5-4|NA|TRBJ2-7
CASSWDRTYEQYF
TGTGCCAGCAGCTGGGACAGAACCTACGAGCAGTACTTC
>TRBD2|TRBV11-3|NA|TRBJ2-3
CASSLEEREINTQYF
TGTGCCAGCAGCTTAGAGGAGCGGGAGATTAATACGCAGTATTTT
>NA|TRBV6-2/TRBV6-3|NA|TRBJ2-7
CASSYSVRFSYEQYF
TGTGCCAGCAGTTACTCCGTCCGGTTCTCCTACGAGCAGTACTTC